This TCR beta chain was documented in a study of blood T cell repertoires in COVID-19. About the research overall: Some COVID-19 samples were acute and others convalescent; all came from the United States, Italy and Spain. PBMCs, B-cell-depleted T cells, or T cells provided the cDNA or gDNA that made up the material.

Authors' processing steps: Quantification of nucleated cells was approximated via reference gene primer amplification. Generated by immunoSEQ multiplex PCR, the TCRdb table keeps only in-frame clones and is missing some. The DNA gave D and trimming, while V, J and clone size come from that table. The sample includes about 100,000 clones, 85% to 90% of them seen just once. With V trimmed by 5 bases and J by 1 base, 6 bases remained unmatched. The CDR3 extends over 15 amino acids. In germline, CDR1 is SGHRS, CDR2 YFSETQ. A few counts support this clone. Sample: peripheral blood. The TCR originated in a woman aged 55-70 years in a cohort sampled during active or convalescent COVID-19. The chain employs TRBV5-1 and TRBJ2-3; 8 bases map to TRBD2. CDR3 DNA: TGCGCCAGCAGTCCCCGTAGCGGGGGCACAGATACGCAGTATTTT. It translates to CASSPRSGGTDTQYF.